The sequence of this T cell receptor beta chain was determined in a study of CXCR3-negative and CXCR3-positive naive CD8 T cells. This CDR3 contains 13 residues. Via 5' RACE with UMI labels, TRB cDNA libraries were prepared. TCRdb re-called the 5' RACE reads and catalogs CDR3 proteins one per entry, DNA excluded. This sample's table reports 75,000 to 100,000 distinct CDR3 sequences. The receptor was isolated from a human donor in good health. Some clones in this sample may be carry-over from other donors' samples. This chain links TRBV12-2 with TRBJ2-1. TRBV12-2 is tagged as a pseudogene. Sequenced sample: naive CXCR3- CD8+ T cells from blood. The subset here: CD45RO-CCR7+CD27+CD95- naive CD8+ T cells lacking CXCR3 (TNR3-). The CDR3 reads CASRLMTYNEQFF.